The 31 T cell receptor beta chains reported below all come from one sample, sequenced in a study of cytomegalovirus exposure and HLA in healthy donors. Vbeta (60) and Jbeta (13) primers were used in the PCR. TCRdb keeps only in-frame clones here, not all; method: immunoSEQ multiplex PCR. The table lists about 140,000 clones, 80% of them singletons. Sequences were obtained from PBMCs. The receptors were sampled from a man aged 25 to 40 in good health and CMV-seronegative.

This sequence joins TRBV7-8 and TRBJ2-1, with a possible D match to TRBD2 (5 bases). V gave up 7 bases and J gave up 1 base, with 26 bases separating them. There are 19 residues in the CDR3. Germline CDR1 SGHVS, CDR2 FQNEAQ. Here the CDR3 reads CASTQRGLALRASYNEQFF. CDR3 sequence (DNA): TGTGCCAGCACCCAAAGAGGACTGGCCCTACGGGCATCCTACAATGAGCAGTTCTTC. Using reference TRBV7-8 and TRBJ2-1 for the parts outside the CDR3, the full variable domain is GAGVSQSPRYKVAKRGQDVALRCDPISGHVSLFWYQQALGQGPEFLTYFQNEAQLDKSGLPSDRFFAERPEGSVSTLKIQRTQQEDSAVYLCASTQRGLALRASYNEQFFGPGTRLTVL.

The chain employs TRBV5-8 and TRBJ1-4, with 8 bases matching TRBD1. The CDR3 covers 16 residues. After removal of 5 bases from V and 7 bases from J, the junction contained 13 bases not matched to a gene. Germline CDR1 SGHTS, CDR2 YDEGEE. CDR3: CASSYGTGGSSEKLFF. DNA of the CDR3: TGTGCCAGCAGTTACGGTACAGGGGGGTCGTCTGAAAAACTGTTTTTT.

V and J are TRBV11-2 and TRBJ2-3; TRBD1 aligns across 7 bases. CDR1 is SGHAT and CDR2 is FQNNGV in the germline V gene. This CDR3 contains 14 residues. J was trimmed by 7 bases and V by 3 bases; bases with no gene match: 7. The CDR3 loop reads CASSFTGARNTQYF. CDR3 nucleotide sequence: TGTGCCAGCAGCTTCACAGGGGCAAGAAATACGCAGTATTTT.

This clone was counted only a few times. This chain links TRBV5-6 with TRBJ1-5, with D maybe TRBD1 (6 bases). Trimming removed 4 bases from V and 1 base from J, with 12 bases in between. There are 15 residues in the CDR3. Germline CDR1 reads SGHDT; CDR2 reads YYEEEE. Here the CDR3 DNA reads TGTGCCAGCAGCGTCCAGGGGTACAGCAATCAGCCCCAGCATTTT. It encodes CASSVQGYSNQPQHF. The full variable domain, with the rest looked up from reference TRBV5-6 and TRBJ1-5, is DAGVTQSPTHLIKTRGQQVTLRCSPKSGHDTVSWYQQALGQGPQFIFQYYEEEERQRGNFPDRFSGHQFPNYSSELNVNALLLGDSALYLCASSVQGYSNQPQHFGDGTRLSIL.

This clone was found once. The CDR3 sequence: CASSQVPGGGYQPQHF. DNA of the CDR3: TGCGCCAGCAGCCAAGTGCCGGGAGGGGGGTATCAGCCCCAGCATTTT. This rearrangement joins TRBV4-1 to TRBJ1-5, with D tentatively TRBD1 (6 bases). V lost 1 base, J lost 5 bases, and 15 bases lay in between. Germline CDR1 reads MGHRA; CDR2 reads YSYEKL. The CDR3 runs 16 residues.

The chain carries TRBV7-8 and TRBJ1-2; D might be TRBD1 (5 bases). Trimming left V 4 bases short and J 3 bases short, with 18 bases between. From germline, CDR1 is SGHVS and CDR2 FQNEAQ. This CDR3 spans 16 amino acids. The CDR3 reads CASSSRGGGRDYGYTF. The CDR3 nucleotides read TGTGCCAGCAGCTCCCGGGGGGGAGGGAGGGACTATGGCTACACCTTC.

This chain connects TRBV27 to TRBJ2-7; D not resolved. Germline V gene data show CDR1 as MNHEY and CDR2 as SMNVEV (reference sequence). V lost 2 bases and J lost 0, with 5 bases in between. The CDR3 is 13 residues long. In DNA form, the CDR3 reads TGTGCCAGCAGTTTACGCGTCTCCTACGAGCAGTACTTC. This encodes CASSLRVSYEQYF.

This clone has only a few counts. This rearrangement joins TRBV9 to TRBJ2-7, with 8 positions matching TRBD1. The CDR3 runs 15 residues. V lost 3 bases, J lost 1 base, and 6 bases stayed unmatched. Germline CDR1 and CDR2: SGDLS and YYNGEE. The CDR3, as DNA: TGTGCCAGCAGCGCTGGGACAGGATGGTCCTACGAGCAGTACTTC. Amino acid sequence: CASSAGTGWSYEQYF.

The rearrangement uses TRBV28 and TRBJ2-7; 11 bases are shared with TRBD2. CDR3 length: 15 residues. Per germline, CDR1 MDHEN and CDR2 SYDVKM. The trim removed 6 bases at V and 7 bases at J, leaving 11 bases unmatched. The CDR3 DNA reads as TGTGCCAGCAGACCCGGGACTAGCGGCCCCCCGGAGCAGTACTTC. This sequence encodes CASRPGTSGPPEQYF.

CDR3 in DNA: TGTGCCAGCAGTGAATGGCAGGGGGTAGAGACCCAGTACTTC. This sequence encodes CASSEWQGVETQYF. This chain joins TRBV6-1 and TRBJ2-5; TRBD1 matches 7 bases. There are 14 residues in the CDR3. The J segment lost 4 bases and the V segment lost 2 bases, leaving 4 bases of the junction unmatched. Germline CDR1 is MNHNS and CDR2 is SASEGT.

The V and J genes are TRBV29-1 and TRBJ2-1; 9 nucleotides agree with TRBD1. This CDR3 region has 14 residues. Germline V gene data show CDR1 as SQVTM and CDR2 as ANQGSEA. V shed 3 bases and J 8 bases; nucleotides not matched to a gene: 8. The CDR3 DNA is TGCAGCGTTGACCGGGACAGGGTACATCATGAGCAGTTCTTC. As protein: CSVDRDRVHHEQFF.

The table lists this clone with a few counts. The chain uses TRBV29-1 and TRBJ1-4; D is ambiguous. The CDR3 contains 13 residues. Germline V lookup: CDR1 SQVTM, CDR2 ANQGSEA. The V and J ends lost 4 bases and 4 bases respectively, with 10 bases between them. CDR3 loop: CSVVWPVNEKLFF. DNA of the CDR3: TGCAGCGTTGTTTGGCCAGTTAATGAAAAACTGTTTTTT.

The rearrangement uses TRBV25-1 and TRBJ2-7; 11 bases line up with TRBD2. The CDR3 has 15 amino acids. Looked up from germline, CDR1 is MGHDK and CDR2 is SYGVNS. Trimming cost V 8 bases and J 1 base; bases outside gene matches: 7. The CDR3 DNA is TGTGCCAGCGCTACGGGACTAGCGGTGTCCTACGAGCAGTACTTC. It encodes CASATGLAVSYEQYF.

The chain carries TRBV28 and TRBJ2-1, with D possibly TRBD2 on 5 matching bases. The CDR3 spans 13 residues. Germline V gives CDR1 MDHEN, CDR2 SYDVKM. Trimming stripped 11 bases from V and 1 base from J, with 12 bases between. The CDR3 protein is CAAGPGSYNEQFF. The CDR3 nucleotides are TGTGCCGCGGGCCCGGGTTCCTACAATGAGCAGTTCTTC.

V is TRBV6-6 and J is TRBJ2-7, with 12 bases fitting TRBD1. The CDR3 is 16 residues long. CDR1 and CDR2 (germline): MNHNY, SVGAGI (reference sequence). The V and J ends lost 5 bases and 4 bases, in that order; junction bases with no gene match: 9. The CDR3 nucleotides read TGTGCCAGCAGTGCCCCCGGGGGACAGGGGGCATACGAGCAGTACTTC. It is translated as CASSAPGGQGAYEQYF.

The V gene is TRBV28, the J gene TRBJ2-2, with TRBD1 matching 9 bases. This CDR3 contains 14 residues. The V and J ends lost 3 bases and 8 bases, in that order; junction bases with no gene match: 4. The germline CDR1 and CDR2 sequences are MDHEN and SYDVKM. The DNA for the CDR3 is TGTGCCAGCAGTTTGGCCGACAGGGGGGGGGAGCTGTTTTTT. This codes for CASSLADRGGELFF.

The chain combines TRBV5-1 with TRBJ1-3, with 8 bases identical to TRBD1. After removal of 2 bases from V and 1 base from J, the junction contained 8 bases not matched to a gene. The CDR3 is 17 amino acids. Germline CDR1 and CDR2: SGHRS and YFSETQ. CDR3 sequence: CASSFWRQGRSGNTIYF. The CDR3 DNA reads TGCGCCAGCAGCTTCTGGCGACAGGGGAGGTCTGGAAACACCATATATTTT.

This clone was picked up a small number of times. This rearrangement joins TRBV7-2 to TRBJ1-1, with D maybe TRBD1 (6 bases). CDR3 length: 13 amino acids. The germline V gene encodes CDR1 SGHTA and CDR2 FQGNSA. V gave up 8 bases and J gave up 2 bases, with 12 bases separating them. The CDR3 region is CASYRTANTEAFF. For the CDR3, the DNA is TGTGCCAGCTATAGGACAGCAAACACTGAAGCTTTCTTT.

The chain employs TRBV15 and TRBJ2-7; D perhaps matches TRBD1 (6 bases). Germline V CDR1 and CDR2: LNHNV, YYDKDF (reference sequence). The CDR3 covers 14 residues. Trimming pared 0 bases from V and 3 bases from J, leaving 9 bases between. The DNA for the CDR3 is TGTGCCACCAGCAGAGAACAGGGCGGCTACGAGCAGTACTTC. Translated, it gives CATSREQGGYEQYF. Variable domain in full (rest from reference TRBV15 and TRBJ2-7): DAMVIQNPRYQVTQFGKPVTLSCSQTLNHNVMYWYQQKSSQAPKLLFHYYDKDFNNEADTPDNFQSRRPNTSFCFLDIRSPGLGDTAMYLCATSREQGGYEQYFGPGTRLTVT.

This clone was picked up a small number of times. This chain uses TRBV6-5 with TRBJ2-7, with 9 bases fitting TRBD1. The CDR3 runs to 14 residues. Trimming at V came to 7 bases and at J to 4 bases, leaving 8 bases not matched to a gene. CDR1 and CDR2 from the germline V gene are MNHEY and SVGAGI. DNA for the CDR3: TGTGCCAGCACCCCAGACAGGGGGGGGTACGAGCAGTACTTC. It encodes CASTPDRGGYEQYF.

This clone was counted only a few times. The chain carries TRBV18 and TRBJ2-3; TRBD1 might be the D (6 bases). This CDR3 spans 16 amino acids. Germline V CDR1 and CDR2: KGHSH, LQKENI. V dropped 6 bases and J dropped 0 bases, with 16 bases sitting between them. The CDR3 region is CASSQAPTGSTDTQYF. CDR3 nucleotides: TGTGCCAGCTCCCAAGCCCCCACAGGGAGCACAGATACGCAGTATTTT.

CDR3 in amino acids: CASSEGGRAFNTDTQYF. CDR3 nucleotides: TGTGCCAGCAGTGAGGGAGGGAGGGCCTTTAACACAGATACGCAGTATTTT. The genes are TRBV6-1 and TRBJ2-3; 7 nucleotides match TRBD2. Trimming removed 3 bases from V and 2 bases from J; junction bases left unmatched: 11. This CDR3 is built from 17 residues. Looked up from germline, CDR1 is MNHNS and CDR2 is SASEGT.

The chain combines TRBV10-1 with TRBJ1-1, with no clear D. Germline values: CDR1 WNHNN, CDR2 SYGVQD (reference sequence). Trimming pared 2 bases from V and 0 bases from J, leaving 4 bases between. The CDR3 extends over 13 amino acids. The CDR3 DNA sequence: TGCGCCAGCAGTGAGCAGGTGAACACTGAAGCTTTCTTT. Translation gives CASSEQVNTEAFF.

J is TRBJ1-2 and V is TRBV6-1; TRBD1 aligns across 7 bases. Germline V lookup: CDR1 MNHNS, CDR2 SASEGT. This CDR3 is 14 amino acids long. V shed 6 bases, J shed 0 bases, and the junction held 4 bases outside the gene matches. CDR3 in amino acids: CASRRDSPNYGYTF. CDR3 sequence (DNA): TGTGCCAGCAGGAGGGACAGCCCTAACTATGGCTACACCTTC.

This clone occurred once. The CDR3 DNA is TGTGCCAGCAGCCCCCGAGTAAGCGGATTGTACAATGAGCAGTTCTTC. Protein: CASSPRVSGLYNEQFF. This chain joins TRBV7-9 and TRBJ2-1; the D gene is possibly TRBD2 (5 bases). The CDR3 consists of 16 residues. V lost 5 bases and J 4 bases, leaving 18 bases between the germline ends. Germline CDR1 is SEHNR and CDR2 is FQNEAQ (reference sequence).

This clone was seen a handful of times. The chain combines TRBV7-9 with TRBJ1-2, with 8 bases lining up with TRBD1. CDR3 length: 12 amino acids. The germline CDR1 and CDR2 sequences are SEHNR and FQNEAQ (reference sequence). V lost 10 bases to trimming and J lost 6 bases; unmatched junction nucleotides: 7. CDR3 amino acids: CATQDRGDGYTF. The CDR3 region has the DNA TGTGCCACCCAAGACAGGGGAGATGGCTACACCTTC.

This clone was observed a handful of times. The chain combines TRBV4-2 with TRBJ2-5; D is perhaps TRBD2 (6 bases). The germline V gene has CDR1 LGHNA and CDR2 YNFKEQ. There are 15 residues in the CDR3. Trimming shortened V by 1 base and J by 2 bases, and 11 bases separated the two germline ends. Here the CDR3 reads CASSQADGLQETQYF. CDR3 nucleotides: TGTGCCAGCAGCCAAGCGGACGGACTACAAGAGACCCAGTACTTC.

This clone was detected only a few times. The chain links TRBV6-5 to TRBJ1-2, with TRBD1 matching 9 bases. CDR1 and CDR2 from the germline V gene are MNHEY and SVGAGI. Trimming at V came to 9 bases and at J to 8 bases, leaving 10 bases not matched to a gene. The CDR3 loop spans 13 amino acids. The CDR3 bases are TGTGCCAGAGACAGGGGGGCCGCGAGGGGCTACACCTTC. It encodes CARDRGAARGYTF.

This chain connects TRBV5-1 to TRBJ2-3; D is perhaps TRBD2 (6 bases). V lost 5 bases to trimming and J lost 4 bases, with 17 bases between them. Germline values: CDR1 SGHRS, CDR2 YFSETQ. The CDR3 has 15 residues. CDR3 nucleotide sequence: TGCGCCAGCAGGCTAGACGGGGGTGCGGCAGATACGCAGTATTTT. Encoded protein: CASRLDGGAADTQYF.

This chain connects TRBV25-1 to TRBJ1-2; 7 bases map to TRBD1. This CDR3 contains 16 residues. Trimming removed 5 bases from V and 0 bases from J; junction bases left unmatched: 9. Germline loops: CDR1 MGHDK, CDR2 SYGVNS. CDR3 protein: CASSPTGTLANYGYTF. The CDR3 DNA sequence: TGTGCCAGCAGTCCGACAGGGACACTAGCTAACTATGGCTACACCTTC.

V usage is TRBV10-3 and J usage is TRBJ1-2; tentative D call: TRBD1 (6 bases). Germline loops: CDR1 ENHRY, CDR2 SYGVKD. CDR3 length equals 18 residues. Trimming took 3 bases from V and 6 from J, leaving 26 bases between them. The CDR3: CAISEFLVFRRDNDGYTF. In DNA form, the CDR3 reads TGTGCCATCAGTGAATTTTTGGTATTCCGACGGGACAACGATGGCTACACCTTC.